This TCR beta chain was found in a study of Graves' ophthalmopathy and Graves' hyperthyroidism. Broader study findings: Most expanded thyroid clonotypes above 0.001 frequency also appeared in blood.

The CDR3 is 17 residues long. J lost 7 bases, V lost 5 bases, and 15 bases had no gene match. Germline lookup yields CDR1 SEHNR and CDR2 FQNEAQ (reference sequence). As the template, RNA transcripts were used to amplify TCR beta CDR3 regions. Following a first-round RT-PCR that used HTBI primers, a second-round multiplex PCR was carried out. From the multiplex PCR reads, TCRdb called clonotypes with MiXCR, one entry per CDR3 protein. The sample consists of hundreds of thousands of distinct CDR3 sequences, around 45% of them appearing once. About this clonotype: The antigen is not known.

Pregnant or lactating patients and those with other autoimmune diseases or uncontrolled infections were excluded. The diagnosis combined clinical symptoms, thyroxine, TRAb, thyroid ultrasound and orbital computed tomography scans. The sample comprised peripheral blood. The V call is TRBV7-9, the J call TRBJ2-3; 10 bases fit TRBD2. The source of this sequence is an adult man with Graves' ophthalmopathy. DNA for the CDR3: TGTGCCAGCAGCGCCTCTTTGGAGCGGGGGGGCTTGAATACGCAGTATTTT. It translates to CASSASLERGGLNTQYF.